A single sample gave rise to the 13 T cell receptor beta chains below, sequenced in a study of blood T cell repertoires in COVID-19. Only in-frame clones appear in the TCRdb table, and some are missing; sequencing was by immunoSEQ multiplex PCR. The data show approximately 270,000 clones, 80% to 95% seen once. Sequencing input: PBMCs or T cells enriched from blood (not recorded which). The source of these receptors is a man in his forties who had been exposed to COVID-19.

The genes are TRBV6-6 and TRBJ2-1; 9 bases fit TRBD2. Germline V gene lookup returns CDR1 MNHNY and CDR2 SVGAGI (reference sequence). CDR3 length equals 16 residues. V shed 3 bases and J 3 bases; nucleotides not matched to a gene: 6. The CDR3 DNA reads TGTGCCAGCAGTTATTCTCCGCGGGAGGGCTACAATGAGCAGTTCTTC. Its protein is CASSYSPREGYNEQFF.

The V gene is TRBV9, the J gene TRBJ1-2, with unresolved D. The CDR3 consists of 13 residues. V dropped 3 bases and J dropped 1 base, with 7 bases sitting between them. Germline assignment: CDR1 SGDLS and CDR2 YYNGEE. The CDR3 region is CASSGEDNYGYTF. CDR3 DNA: TGTGCCAGCAGCGGCGAAGATAACTATGGCTACACCTTC.

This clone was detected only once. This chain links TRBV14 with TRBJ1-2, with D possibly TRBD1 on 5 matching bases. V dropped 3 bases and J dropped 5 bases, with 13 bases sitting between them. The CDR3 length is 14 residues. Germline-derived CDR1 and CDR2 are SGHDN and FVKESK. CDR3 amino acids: CASSHGPGIYGYTF. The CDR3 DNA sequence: TGTGCCAGCAGCCATGGTCCAGGGATTTATGGCTACACCTTC.

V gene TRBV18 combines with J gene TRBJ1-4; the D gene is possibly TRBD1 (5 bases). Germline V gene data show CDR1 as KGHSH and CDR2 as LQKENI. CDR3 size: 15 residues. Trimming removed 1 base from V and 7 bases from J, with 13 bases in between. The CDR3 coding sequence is TGTGCCAGCTCACCACGCGGGGGGAGGAGTGAAAAACTGTTTTTT. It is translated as CASSPRGGRSEKLFF.

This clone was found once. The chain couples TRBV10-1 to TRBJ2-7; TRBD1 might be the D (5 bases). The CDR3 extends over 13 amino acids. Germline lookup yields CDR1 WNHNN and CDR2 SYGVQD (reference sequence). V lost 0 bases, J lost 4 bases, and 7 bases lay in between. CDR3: CASSESDTYEQYF. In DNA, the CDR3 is TGCGCCAGCAGTGAGTCGGACACTTACGAGCAGTACTTC.

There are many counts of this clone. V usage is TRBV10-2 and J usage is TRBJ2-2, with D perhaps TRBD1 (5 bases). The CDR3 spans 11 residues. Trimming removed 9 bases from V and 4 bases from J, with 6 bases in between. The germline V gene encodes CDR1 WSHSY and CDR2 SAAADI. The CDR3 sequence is CASRGTGELFF. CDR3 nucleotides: TGCGCCAGTAGGGGCACCGGGGAGCTGTTTTTT.

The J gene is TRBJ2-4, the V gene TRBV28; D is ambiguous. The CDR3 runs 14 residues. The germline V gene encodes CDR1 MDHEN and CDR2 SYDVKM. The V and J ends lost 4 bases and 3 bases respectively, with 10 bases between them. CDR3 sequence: CASSWATSKNIQYF. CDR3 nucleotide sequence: TGTGCCAGCAGTTGGGCGACCAGCAAAAACATTCAGTACTTC.

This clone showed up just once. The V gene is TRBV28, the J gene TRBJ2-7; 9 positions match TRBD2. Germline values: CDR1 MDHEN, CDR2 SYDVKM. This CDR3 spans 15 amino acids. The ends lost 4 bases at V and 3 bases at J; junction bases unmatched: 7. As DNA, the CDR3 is TGTGCCAGCAGTTCCCTAGCGGGAAGTTACTACGAGCAGTACTTC. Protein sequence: CASSSLAGSYYEQYF.

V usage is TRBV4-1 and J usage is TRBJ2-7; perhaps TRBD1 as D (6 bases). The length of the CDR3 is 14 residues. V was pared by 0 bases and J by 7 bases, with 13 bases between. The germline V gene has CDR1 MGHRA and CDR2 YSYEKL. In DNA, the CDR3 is TGCGCCAGCAGCCAAGAATGGGGGCTAAGGGAGCAGTACTTC. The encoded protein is CASSQEWGLREQYF.

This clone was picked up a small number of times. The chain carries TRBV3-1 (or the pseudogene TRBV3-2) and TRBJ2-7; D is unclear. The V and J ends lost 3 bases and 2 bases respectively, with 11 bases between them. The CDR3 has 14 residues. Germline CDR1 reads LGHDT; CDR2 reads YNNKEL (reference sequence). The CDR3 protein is CASSHTEMTYEQYF. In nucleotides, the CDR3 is TGTGCCAGCAGCCATACAGAGATGACCTACGAGCAGTACTTC.

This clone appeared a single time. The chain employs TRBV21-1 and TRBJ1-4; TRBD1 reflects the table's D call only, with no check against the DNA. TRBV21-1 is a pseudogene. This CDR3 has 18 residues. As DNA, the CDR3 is TGTGCCAGCAGCAATCGGGCTACGACAGATAAAGATAATGAAAAACTGTTTTTT. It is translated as CASSNRATTDKDNEKLFF.

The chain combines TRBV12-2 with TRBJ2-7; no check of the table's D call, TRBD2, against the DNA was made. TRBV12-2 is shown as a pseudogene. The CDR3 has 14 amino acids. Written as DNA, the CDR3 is TGTGCAACGAGCGAAGCGGACGGATCCTACGAGCAGTACTTC. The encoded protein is CATSEADGSYEQYF.

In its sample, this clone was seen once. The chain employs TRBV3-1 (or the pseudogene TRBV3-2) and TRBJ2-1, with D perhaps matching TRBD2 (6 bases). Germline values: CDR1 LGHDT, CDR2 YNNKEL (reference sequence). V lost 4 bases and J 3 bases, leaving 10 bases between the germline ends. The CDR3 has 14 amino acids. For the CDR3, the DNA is TGTGCCAGCAGCCCCCGGGAGAACTACAATGAGCAGTTCTTC. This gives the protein CASSPRENYNEQFF.